This TCR beta chain was profiled in a study of cytomegalovirus exposure and HLA in healthy donors. Primers included in the PCR were 60 Vbeta and 13 Jbeta primers. Here immunoSEQ multiplex PCR was the method, and the copy in TCRdb shows in-frame clones only, minus some. The sample holds about 150,000 clones, about four fifths seen once. Study-wide findings and caveats: Later work associated fewer than 20,000 TCR beta sequences with HLA alleles at 0.05 false discovery rate.

On this clone: What it binds is not known.

Germline CDR1 is SGHDT and CDR2 is YYEEEE. V gave up 0 bases and J gave up 5 bases; unmatched junction bases: 5. This CDR3 is 15 amino acids long. The material sequenced was PBMCs. This TCR came from a human donor in good health. The chain uses TRBV5-6 and TRBJ2-1, with 7 bases identical to TRBD2. CDR3 DNA: TGTGCCAGCAGCTTGGCTAGCGGAGCCCACAATGAGCAGTTCTTC. Its protein is CASSLASGAHNEQFF.